The 3 T cell receptor beta chains below all came from one sample that was sequenced in a study of shared clonotypes between healthy human individuals. Naive CD8 cells, CD45RO-negative and positively selected for CCR7, excluded terminally differentiated effector memory CD45RA+ cells. Sequencing used immunoSEQ multiplex PCR; TCRdb keeps in-frame clones, though not all of them. The sample records some 2 million clones, approximately 94% being singletons. The sequencing input was naive CD8+ T cells sorted from blood. The receptors here all came from a man aged 18 to 30 in good health.

This chain uses TRBV6-5 with TRBJ2-2; D gene unclear. The CDR3 is 14 residues long. With 7 bases removed from V and 0 bases from J, the gap between germline ends came to 9 bases. Germline lookup yields CDR1 MNHEY and CDR2 SVGAGI. Written as DNA, the CDR3 is TGTGCCAGCACTTTTGGGGCGAACACCGGGGAGCTGTTTTTT. This encodes CASTFGANTGELFF.

For the CDR3, the DNA is TGTGCCAGCAGCTTAGGACAGAGGAGCTACGAGCAGTACTTC. It translates to CASSLGQRSYEQYF. V usage is TRBV7-6 and J usage is TRBJ2-7; the D gene is possibly TRBD1 (5 bases). Trimming took off 1 base at V and 3 bases at J, with 10 bases between the two ends. Looked up from germline, CDR1 is SGHVS and CDR2 is FNYEAQ. The CDR3 extends over 14 amino acids. Variable domain in full (rest from reference TRBV7-6 and TRBJ2-7): GAGVSQSPRYKVTKRGQDVALRCDPISGHVSLYWYRQALGQGPEFLTYFNYEAQQDKSGLPNDRFSAERPEGSISTLTIQRTEQRDSAMYRCASSLGQRSYEQYFGPGTRLTVT.

The chain employs TRBV9 and TRBJ2-7; TRBD2 agrees at 10 bases. J gave up 9 bases and V 3 bases, and 6 bases lay outside the gene matches. Germline V CDR1 and CDR2: SGDLS, YYNGEE. This CDR3 has 13 residues. CDR3 in DNA: TGTGCCAGCAGCGGCCTAGCGGGGGACCGGCAGTACTTC. The encoded protein is CASSGLAGDRQYF.